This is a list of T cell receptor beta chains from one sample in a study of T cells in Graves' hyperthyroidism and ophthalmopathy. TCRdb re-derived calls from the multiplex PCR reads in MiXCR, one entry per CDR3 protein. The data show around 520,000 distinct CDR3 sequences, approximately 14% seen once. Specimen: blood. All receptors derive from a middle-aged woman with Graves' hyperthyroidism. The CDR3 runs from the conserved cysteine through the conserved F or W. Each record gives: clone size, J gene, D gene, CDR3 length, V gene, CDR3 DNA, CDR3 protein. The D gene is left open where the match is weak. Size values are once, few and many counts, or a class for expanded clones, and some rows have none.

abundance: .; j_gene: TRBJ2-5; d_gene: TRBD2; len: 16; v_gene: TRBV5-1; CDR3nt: TGCGCCAGCAGCTTGGAAGCTAGCGGGAGAATGGAGACCCAGTACTTC; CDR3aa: CASSLEASGRMETQYF
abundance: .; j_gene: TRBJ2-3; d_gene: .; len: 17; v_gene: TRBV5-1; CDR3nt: TGCGCCAGCAGCTTGTTCGGGACGTCCCAGGCCACAGATACGCAGTATTTT; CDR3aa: CASSLFGTSQATDTQYF
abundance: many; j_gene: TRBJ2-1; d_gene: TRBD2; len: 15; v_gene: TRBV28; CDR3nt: TGTGCCACCCGAAAATGGACTAGCGGGAACGATGAGCAGTTCTTC; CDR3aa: CATRKWTSGNDEQFF
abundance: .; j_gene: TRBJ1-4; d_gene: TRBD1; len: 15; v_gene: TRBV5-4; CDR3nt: TGTGCCAGCAGCTTGGGGGACAGGGGATTTGAAAAACTGTTTTTT; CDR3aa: CASSLGDRGFEKLFF
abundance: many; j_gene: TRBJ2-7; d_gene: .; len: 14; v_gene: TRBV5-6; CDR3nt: TGTGCCAGCAGCCCCCGGGGTCGCGACCACGAGCAGTACTTC; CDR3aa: CASSPRGRDHEQYF
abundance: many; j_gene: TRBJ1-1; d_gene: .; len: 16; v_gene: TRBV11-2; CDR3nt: TGTGCCAGCAGCCACTTAACCGGGACACTGAACACTGAAGCTTTCTTT; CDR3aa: CASSHLTGTLNTEAFF
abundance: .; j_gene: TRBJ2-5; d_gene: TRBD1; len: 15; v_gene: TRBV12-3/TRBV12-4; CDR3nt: TGTGCCAGCAGACCCGGGACAGGATCTCAAGAGACCCAGTACTTC; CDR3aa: CASRPGTGSQETQYF
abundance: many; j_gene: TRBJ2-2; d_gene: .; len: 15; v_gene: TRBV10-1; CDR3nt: TGCGCCAGCAGTGAGCGGAGCGGCACCACCGGGGAGCTGTTTTTT; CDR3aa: CASSERSGTTGELFF
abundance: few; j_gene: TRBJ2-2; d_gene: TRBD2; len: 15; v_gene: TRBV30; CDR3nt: TGTGCCTGGAGCCAATTAGCGGGAGCCCCCGGGGAGCTGTTTTTT; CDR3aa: CAWSQLAGAPGELFF
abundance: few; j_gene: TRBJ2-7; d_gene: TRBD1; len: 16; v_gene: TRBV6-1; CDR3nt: TGTGCCAGCAGTGGGCCCGCCGGGACAGGGGGCTTAAGGCAGTACTTC; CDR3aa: CASSGPAGTGGLRQYF
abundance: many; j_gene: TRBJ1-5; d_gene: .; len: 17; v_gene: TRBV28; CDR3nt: TGTGCCAGCAGTTTGAACCGGGTCAACAGCGGCAGTCAGCCCCAGCATTTT; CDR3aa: CASSLNRVNSGSQPQHF